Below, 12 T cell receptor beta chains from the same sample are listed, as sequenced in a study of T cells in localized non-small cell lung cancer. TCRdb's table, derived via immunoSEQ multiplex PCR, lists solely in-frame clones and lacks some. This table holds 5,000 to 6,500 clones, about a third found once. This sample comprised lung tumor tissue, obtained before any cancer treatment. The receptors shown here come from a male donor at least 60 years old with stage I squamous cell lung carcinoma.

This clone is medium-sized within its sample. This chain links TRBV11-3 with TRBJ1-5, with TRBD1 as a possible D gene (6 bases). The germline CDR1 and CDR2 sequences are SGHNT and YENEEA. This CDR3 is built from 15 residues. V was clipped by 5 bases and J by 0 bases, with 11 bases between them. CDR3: CASSPLRGSNQPQHF. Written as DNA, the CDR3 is TGTGCCAGCAGCCCGCTCAGGGGTAGCAATCAGCCCCAGCATTTT. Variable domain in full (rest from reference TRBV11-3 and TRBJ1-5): EAGVVQSPRYKIIEKKQPVAFWCNPISGHNTLYWYLQNLGQGPELLIRYENEEAVDDSQLPKDRFSAERLKGVDSTLKIQPAELGDSAVYLCASSPLRGSNQPQHFGDGTRLSIL.

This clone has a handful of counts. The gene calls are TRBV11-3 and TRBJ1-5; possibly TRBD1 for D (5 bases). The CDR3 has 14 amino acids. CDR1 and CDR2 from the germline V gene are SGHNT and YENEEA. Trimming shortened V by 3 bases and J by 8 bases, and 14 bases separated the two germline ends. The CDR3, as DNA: TGTGCCAGCAGCTTGGCAGGGTTCGCTGAGCCCCAGCATTTT. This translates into CASSLAGFAEPQHF.

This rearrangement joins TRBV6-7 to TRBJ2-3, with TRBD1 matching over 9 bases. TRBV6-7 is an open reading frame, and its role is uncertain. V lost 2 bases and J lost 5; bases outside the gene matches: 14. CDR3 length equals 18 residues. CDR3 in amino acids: CASSYGYGTGPTGDTQYF. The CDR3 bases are TGTGCCAGCAGTTACGGGTACGGGACAGGGCCAACGGGAGATACGCAGTATTTT.

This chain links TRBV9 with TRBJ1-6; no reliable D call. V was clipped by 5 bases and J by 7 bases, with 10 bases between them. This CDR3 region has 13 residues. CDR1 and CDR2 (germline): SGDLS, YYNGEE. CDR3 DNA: TGTGCCAGCAGTGACCCGGACAATTCACCCCTCCACTTT. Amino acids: CASSDPDNSPLHF. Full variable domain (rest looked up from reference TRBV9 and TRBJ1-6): DSGVTQTPKHLITATGQRVTLRCSPRSGDLSVYWYQQSLDQGLQFLIQYYNGEERAKGNILERFSAQQFPDLHSELNLSSLELGDSALYFCASSDPDNSPLHFGNGTRLTVT.

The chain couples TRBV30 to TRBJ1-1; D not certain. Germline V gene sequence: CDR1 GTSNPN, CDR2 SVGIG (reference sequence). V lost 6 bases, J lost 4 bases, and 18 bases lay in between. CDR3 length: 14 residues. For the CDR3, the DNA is TGTGCCTGTAGGATCAGCGGCAGCGGCACTGAAGCTTTCTTT. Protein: CACRISGSGTEAFF.

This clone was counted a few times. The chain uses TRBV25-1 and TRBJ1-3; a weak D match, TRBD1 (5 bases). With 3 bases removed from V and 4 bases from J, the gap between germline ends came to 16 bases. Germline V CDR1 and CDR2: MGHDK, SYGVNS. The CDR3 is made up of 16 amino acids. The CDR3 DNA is TGTGCCAGCAGTGACTCTATGACTGGGGCGGGAAACACCATATATTTT. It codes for CASSDSMTGAGNTIYF. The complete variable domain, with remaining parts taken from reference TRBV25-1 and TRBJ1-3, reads EADIYQTPRYLVIGTGKKITLECSQTMGHDKMYWYQQDPGMELHLIHYSYGVNSTEKGDLSSESTVSRIRTEHFPLTLESARPSHTSQYLCASSDSMTGAGNTIYFGEGSWLTVV.

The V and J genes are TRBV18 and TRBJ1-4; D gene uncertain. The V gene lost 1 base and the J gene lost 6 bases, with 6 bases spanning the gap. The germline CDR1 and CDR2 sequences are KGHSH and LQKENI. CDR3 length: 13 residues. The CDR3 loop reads CASSPLTDEKLFF. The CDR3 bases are TGTGCCAGCTCACCACTAACGGATGAAAAACTGTTTTTT.

CDR3: CAWSLQGQPQHF. CDR3 bases: TGTGCCTGGAGTCTCCAAGGTCAGCCCCAGCATTTT. V gene TRBV30 combines with J gene TRBJ1-5, with no clear D. The V gene lost 2 bases and the J gene lost 6 bases, with 8 bases spanning the gap. The CDR3 runs 12 residues. CDR1 GTSNPN and CDR2 SVGIG come from the germline V gene (reference sequence). The variable domain in full, with the rest retrieved from reference TRBV30 and TRBJ1-5, is SQTIHQWPATLVQPVGSPLSLECTVEGTSNPNLYWYRQAAGRGLQLLFYSVGIGQISSEVPQNLSASRPQDRQFILSSKKLLLSDSGFYLCAWSLQGQPQHFGDGTRLSIL.

The CDR3 loop reads CASSLGVQGYEQYF. CDR3 nucleotides: TGTGCCAGCAGCTTAGGGGTTCAGGGCTACGAGCAGTACTTC. The chain links TRBV11-3 to TRBJ2-7, with D possibly TRBD1 on 5 matching bases. Between the trimmed V and J ends, which lost 1 base and 3 bases, there was a span of 10 bases. The CDR3 is 14 amino acids. The germline CDR1 and CDR2 sequences are SGHNT and YENEEA.

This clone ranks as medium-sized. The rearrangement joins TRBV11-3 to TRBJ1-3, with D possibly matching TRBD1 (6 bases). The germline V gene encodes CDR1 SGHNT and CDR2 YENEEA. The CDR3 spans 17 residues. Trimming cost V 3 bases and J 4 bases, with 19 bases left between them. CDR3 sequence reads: CASSLRWDTGGGNTIYF. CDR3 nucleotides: TGTGCCAGCAGCTTGAGGTGGGACACTGGAGGGGGAAACACCATATATTTT.

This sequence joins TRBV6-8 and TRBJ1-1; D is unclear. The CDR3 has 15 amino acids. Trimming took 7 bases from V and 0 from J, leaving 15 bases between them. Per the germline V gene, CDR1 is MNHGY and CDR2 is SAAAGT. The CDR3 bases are TGTGCCAGCACGGGAGGTAGACCCATGAACACTGAAGCTTTCTTT. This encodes CASTGGRPMNTEAFF.

The DNA of the CDR3 is TGTGCCAGCAGCGTCAGGGGCACTAACTATGGCTACACCTTC. It yields the protein CASSVRGTNYGYTF. V is TRBV28 and J is TRBJ1-2; tentatively, D is TRBD1 (6 bases). CDR1 and CDR2 from the germline V gene are MDHEN and SYDVKM. The CDR3 sequence is 14 residues long. V lost 6 bases and J lost 0, with 11 bases in between.